This is a list of T cell receptor beta chains from one sample in a study of CD8 T cells in Susac syndrome. TCRdb recomputed calls from the immunoSEQ multiplex PCR reads with MiXCR, one row per CDR3 protein. The sample has about 210,000 distinct CDR3 sequences, roughly 96% seen once. Source material: CD4+ T cells from PBMCs. The receptors were sampled from a human donor with multiple sclerosis. Both conserved end residues are part of each CDR3. Fields, in order: J gene, V gene, D gene, clone size, CDR3 DNA, CDR3 protein. A D gene is named only where the DNA matches it firmly. The size entry is marked missing in some rows and otherwise reads once, few, many or a size class.

>TRBJ2-7|TRBV5-4|NA|NA
TGTGCCAGCAGCAGCGAAACGGGCGAGCAGTACTTC
CASSSETGEQYF
>TRBJ2-7|TRBV30|TRBD2|NA
TGTGCCTGGAGTGTGGTAGCGGGATCCTACGAGCAGTACTTC
CAWSVVAGSYEQYF
>TRBJ2-1|TRBV6-5|NA|NA
TGTGCCAGCAGCCCGAGCTACGCAAGGGATGTTGAGCAGTTCTTC
CASSPSYARDVEQFF
>TRBJ1-2|TRBV28|NA|NA
TGTGCCAGCAGTCCCCACAGGGCTTTGGGGGGCTACACCTTC
CASSPHRALGGYTF
>TRBJ2-7|TRBV10-3|NA|NA
TGTGCCATCAGTGACCCCTCCTACGAGCAGTACTTC
CAISDPSYEQYF
>TRBJ2-7|TRBV12-3/TRBV12-4|NA|NA
TGTGCCAGCAGTAAGCAGGCCATCTACGAGCAGTACTTC
CASSKQAIYEQYF
>TRBJ2-1|TRBV20-1|TRBD2|NA
TGCAGTGCTTACCTGACTAGCGGGAGCTACAATGAGCAGTTCTTC
CSAYLTSGSYNEQFF
>TRBJ1-5|TRBV14|NA|NA
TGTGCCAGCAGCCAAGATTATAGTCAGCCCCAGCATTTT
CASSQDYSQPQHF
>TRBJ2-1|TRBV20-1|TRBD2|NA
TGCAGTGCTGGGAGGACTAGCGGGAACAATGAGCAGTTCTTC
CSAGRTSGNNEQFF
>TRBJ1-2|TRBV7-2|NA|NA
TGTGCCAGCAGCCCCATGGACGGTGGCTACACCTTC
CASSPMDGGYTF
>TRBJ2-7|TRBV7-2|NA|few
TGTGCCAGCAGCCGGGACAGTGGGGAGGAGTACTTC
CASSRDSGEEYF
>TRBJ2-1|TRBV5-1|NA|NA
TGCGCCAGCAGCTTAGTCTCCTACAATGAGCAGTTCTTC
CASSLVSYNEQFF
>TRBJ2-2|TRBV9|TRBD2|NA
TGTGCCAGCAGCGCTCTAGCGGGGCCAACCGGGGAGCTGTTTTTT
CASSALAGPTGELFF
>TRBJ2-5|TRBV29-1|NA|NA
TGCAGCGTGACCGGGACAAAGCAAGAGACCCAGTACTTC
CSVTGTKQETQYF
>TRBJ2-1|TRBV24-1|NA|NA
TGTGCCACCAGTGATTTGCCCCGACGGATAAAGCTAAATGAGCAGTTCTTC
CATSDLPRRIKLNEQFF
>TRBJ1-2|TRBV20-1|NA|NA
TGCAGTGCTAGAGCCGGGGGGAACAACTATGGCTACACCTTC
CSARAGGNNYGYTF
>TRBJ1-2|TRBV7-9|NA|NA
TGTGCCAGCAGAACTGAGACGGTTAACTATGGCTACACCTTC
CASRTETVNYGYTF
>TRBJ1-1|TRBV29-1|NA|NA
TGCAGCGTTGAACACGGAGGGATGAACACTGAAGCTTTCTTT
CSVEHGGMNTEAFF
>TRBJ1-5|TRBV11-2|NA|NA
TGTGCCAGCAGCTTAGGCCGTAATCAGCCCCAGCATTTT
CASSLGRNQPQHF
>TRBJ2-5|TRBV14|TRBD1|once
TGTGCCAGCAGCCCTCAGGGGGCGGAAGAGACCCAGTACTTC
CASSPQGAEETQYF
>TRBJ2-5|TRBV30|TRBD1|once
TGTGCCTGGAGTAGACAGGGTCTGGAGACCCAGTACTTC
CAWSRQGLETQYF
>TRBJ1-4|TRBV5-1|TRBD1|NA
TGCGCCAGCAGCTCTACAGGGGCGGTCGATGAAAAACTGTTTTTT
CASSSTGAVDEKLFF
>TRBJ2-7|TRBV7-2|NA|NA
TGTGCCAGCAGCTTAGCTTTTAGGGTCGGTTTCTCCTACGAGCAGTACTTC
CASSLAFRVGFSYEQYF
>TRBJ1-1|TRBV19|NA|NA
TGTGCCAGTAGACAGGGAGATGAAGCTTTCTTT
CASRQGDEAFF
>TRBJ2-5|TRBV7-2|NA|NA
TGTGCCAGCAGCTCCCCCTCTCCGGCAGAGACCCAGTACTTC
CASSSPSPAETQYF
>TRBJ2-1|TRBV3-1|NA|NA
TGTGCCAGCAGCCAAGTGTGGACTCCGCTATACAATGAGCAGTTCTTC
CASSQVWTPLYNEQFF
>TRBJ1-2|TRBV28|TRBD1|once
TGTGCCAGCAGCGTACAGGGGACAAACTATGGCTACACCTTC
CASSVQGTNYGYTF
>TRBJ1-1|TRBV29-1|NA|NA
TGCAGCGTTGAAGGCCCCAGGAGTCACACTGAAGCTTTCTTT
CSVEGPRSHTEAFF
>TRBJ1-1|TRBV27|NA|NA
TGTGCCAGCAGTTTCTTCGGACAGTTGAACACTGAAGCTTTCTTT
CASSFFGQLNTEAFF
>TRBJ2-1|TRBV7-2|NA|NA
TGTGCCAGCAGCCCTCGGGACGGACCCTACAATGAGCAGTTCTTC
CASSPRDGPYNEQFF
>TRBJ2-5|TRBV7-2|TRBD2|NA
TGTGCCAGCAGCTTAGGGGTAGCGGGAGTAACTGAGACCCAGTACTTC
CASSLGVAGVTETQYF
>TRBJ2-7|TRBV12-3/TRBV12-4|TRBD2|NA
TGTGCCAGCAGTTTCGGGGGGGCTAACGAGCAGTACTTC
CASSFGGANEQYF
>TRBJ2-5|TRBV25-1|NA|NA
TGTGCCAGCAGTGAATATCTGGGCGGCGAGACCCAGTACTTC
CASSEYLGGETQYF
>TRBJ1-2|TRBV30|TRBD1|NA
TGTGCCCGGCAACAGGGGGCGCGCGGCTACACCTTC
CARQQGARGYTF
>TRBJ1-4|TRBV5-1|NA|NA
TGCGCCAGCAGCTTGGATGTAGGGCAGGGCGAAAAACTGTTTTTT
CASSLDVGQGEKLFF
>TRBJ1-5|TRBV2|NA|NA
TGTGCCAGCAGTTCCCGATTCAGCAATCAGCCCCAGCATTTT
CASSSRFSNQPQHF
>TRBJ1-1|TRBV7-2|NA|NA
TGTGCCAGCAGCCTCCGGGCAGGGGCGAACACTGAAGCTTTCTTT
CASSLRAGANTEAFF
>TRBJ2-2|TRBV19|NA|NA
TGTGCCAGTAGCCCGACCCGCTCCGGGGAGCTGTTTTTT
CASSPTRSGELFF
>TRBJ1-2|TRBV5-4|TRBD1|NA
TGTGCCAGCAGCTATCAAAGACAGGGCCATGGCTACACCTTC
CASSYQRQGHGYTF
>TRBJ2-5|TRBV30|TRBD1|NA
TGTGCCTGGAGGGGAACCGACAGGGGGCGAGAGACCCAGTACTTC
CAWRGTDRGRETQYF
>TRBJ2-2|TRBV7-9|NA|NA
TGTGCCAGCAGCGGAGGACTCACCGGGAACACCGGGGAGCTGTTTTTT
CASSGGLTGNTGELFF
>TRBJ2-7|TRBV11-2|TRBD1|NA
TGTGCCAGCAGCTACGGGACAGGCACCTTCTCCTACGAGCAGTACTTC
CASSYGTGTFSYEQYF
>TRBJ2-7|TRBV13|NA|once
TGTGCCAGCAGGGCCTCGGGGGGCGTCTACGAGCAGTACTTC
CASRASGGVYEQYF
>TRBJ1-2|TRBV25-1|NA|NA
TGTGCCAGCAGTGAAGAGGGCTTCTATGGCTACACCTTC
CASSEEGFYGYTF
>TRBJ2-3|TRBV12-3/TRBV12-4|NA|NA
TGTGCCAGCAACTTACAGGGACCCGATACGCAGTATTTT
CASNLQGPDTQYF